The 23 T cell receptor beta chains reported below all come from one sample, sequenced in a study of a mutant IDH1 vaccine in newly diagnosed glioma. Antigens of these TCRs are unknown. Profiled with immunoSEQ multiplex PCR; TCRdb holds only in-frame clones, not every one. The table has about 120,000 clones, just under 80% seen once. The sample's time point: week 11, during vaccination. One vaccine dose held 300 ug of mutant IDH1 20-mer peptide and came with topical imiquimod. Here the sequenced sample was PBMCs, taken from a glioma patient whose treatment included an IDH1 peptide vaccine. Receptors originate from a man in his forties with glioma.

There are a few counts of this clone. The same CDR3 also results from other DNA sequences found in this sample. This chain joins TRBV6-5 and TRBJ1-1; D is unclear. This CDR3 comprises 12 residues. The ends were cut back, 0 bases at V and 5 bases at J, with 4 bases in the middle. Germline V gives CDR1 MNHEY, CDR2 SVGAGI. CDR3 coding DNA: TGTGCCAGCAGTTACTCCAATACTGAAGCTTTCTTT. It is translated as CASSYSNTEAFF.

The chain employs TRBV14 and TRBJ2-7; D possibly corresponds to TRBD1 (6 bases). The ends were cut back, 3 bases at V and 4 bases at J, with 19 bases in the middle. Germline CDR1 is SGHDN and CDR2 is FVKESK. The CDR3 is 16 amino acids. CDR3 sequence: CASSHDGTPVVYEQYF. The CDR3 nucleotides read TGTGCCAGCAGCCATGACGGGACACCCGTTGTTTACGAGCAGTACTTC.

V and J are TRBV18 and TRBJ2-5; weak D call: TRBD1 (7 bases). The CDR3 runs 15 residues. With 5 bases removed from V and 4 bases from J, the gap between germline ends came to 17 bases. Germline V gene data show CDR1 as KGHSH and CDR2 as LQKENI. The CDR3 spells CASSGDREDGETQYF. The CDR3 nucleotides are TGTGCCAGCTCAGGCGACAGGGAGGATGGAGAGACCCAGTACTTC.

The chain joins TRBV6-5 to TRBJ2-5, with TRBD2 identical over 11 bases. Germline-derived CDR1 and CDR2 are MNHEY and SVGAGI. V shed 8 bases and J 0 bases; nucleotides not matched to a gene: 5. The CDR3 sequence is 15 residues long. The CDR3 DNA reads TGTGCCAGCTCGGGGACTAGCGGCTACCAAGAGACCCAGTACTTC. Amino acid sequence: CASSGTSGYQETQYF.

The CDR3 protein is CASSRNSVHDEQFF. The CDR3 nucleotides read TGTGCCAGCAGTCGTAATTCCGTTCACGATGAGCAGTTCTTC. V is TRBV7-3 and J is TRBJ2-1; D gene uncertain. From germline, CDR1 is SGHTA and CDR2 FQGTGA. Trimming took off 6 bases at V and 8 bases at J, with 17 bases between the two ends. The CDR3 sequence is 14 residues long.

V is TRBV27 and J is TRBJ2-7; 7 positions agree with TRBD1. Germline V CDR1 and CDR2: MNHEY, SMNVEV (reference sequence). The CDR3 is made up of 16 amino acids. The trim removed 6 bases at V and 2 bases at J, leaving 13 bases unmatched. The CDR3 loop reads CASSPSSGTVAYEQYF. The CDR3 bases are TGTGCCAGCAGCCCCTCGTCCGGGACAGTTGCCTACGAGCAGTACTTC.

Only one count was recorded for this clone. The V call is TRBV19, the J call TRBJ1-1; 7 bases match TRBD1. The ends lost 3 bases at V and 6 bases at J; junction bases unmatched: 7. CDR1 and CDR2 (germline): LNHDA, SQIVND (reference sequence). The CDR3 runs 14 residues. CDR3 amino acids: CASSIERGLAEAFF. The CDR3 coding sequence is TGTGCCAGTAGTATCGAAAGGGGGCTGGCTGAAGCTTTCTTT.

For the CDR3, the DNA is TGTGCCAGCAGCTTACGGGACAGGGATGGCTACACCTTC. It codes for CASSLRDRDGYTF. The V call is TRBV7-9, the J call TRBJ1-2; 9 nucleotides match TRBD1. Trimming cost V 2 bases and J 6 bases; bases outside gene matches: 1. Per germline, CDR1 SEHNR and CDR2 FQNEAQ (reference sequence). The CDR3 consists of 13 residues.

This clone was detected a few times. This rearrangement joins TRBV18 to TRBJ2-7; no definite D call. Trimming left V 0 bases short and J 0 bases short, with 6 bases between. The germline V gene has CDR1 KGHSH and CDR2 LQKENI. The CDR3 extends over 14 amino acids. DNA of the CDR3: TGTGCCAGCTCACCACCAGTGGACTCCTACGAGCAGTACTTC. As protein: CASSPPVDSYEQYF. The whole variable domain, filled in from reference TRBV18 and TRBJ2-7, reads NAGVMQNPRHLVRRRGQEARLRCSPMKGHSHVYWYRQLPEEGLKFMVYLQKENIIDESGMPKERFSAEFPKEGPSILRIQQVVRGDSAAYFCASSPPVDSYEQYFGPGTRLTVT.

The sample holds a few counts of this clone. The V gene is TRBV5-5, the J gene TRBJ1-4; tentatively, D is TRBD1 (5 bases). Trimming pared 4 bases from V and 0 bases from J, leaving 13 bases between. The CDR3 length is 16 residues. Germline CDR1 is SGHKS and CDR2 is YYEKEE (reference sequence). CDR3 in amino acids: CASSPEGRATNEKLFF. DNA for the CDR3: TGTGCCAGCAGCCCGGAGGGGAGAGCAACTAATGAAAAACTGTTTTTT.

There are a few counts of this clone. The rearrangement links TRBV6-5 to TRBJ1-6; no firm D call. Germline V lookup: CDR1 MNHEY, CDR2 SVGAGI. Between the trimmed V and J ends, which lost 5 bases and 10 bases, there was a span of 18 bases. The CDR3 is 15 amino acids. This CDR3 is CASSRSGGGESPLHF. In DNA form, the CDR3 reads TGTGCCAGCAGTCGCTCGGGCGGAGGCGAATCACCCCTCCACTTT.

The chain joins TRBV14 to TRBJ1-2; D not certain. V lost 4 bases, J lost 2 bases, and 8 bases lay in between. From germline, CDR1 is SGHDN and CDR2 FVKESK. The CDR3 has 13 amino acids. CDR3 nucleotide sequence: TGTGCCAGCAGCCCAAGTCCCAACTATGGCTACACCTTC. Its protein is CASSPSPNYGYTF.

The chain combines TRBV14 with TRBJ2-7, with 12 nucleotides matching TRBD2. The germline gives CDR1 SGHDN, CDR2 FVKESK. This CDR3 has 19 residues. V lost 5 bases, J lost 5 bases, and 19 bases stayed unmatched. CDR3 loop: CASSSRTILAGGPAHEQYF. For the CDR3, the DNA is TGTGCCAGCAGCTCCCGTACCATTCTAGCGGGGGGGCCCGCCCACGAGCAGTACTTC. The complete variable domain, with remaining parts taken from reference TRBV14 and TRBJ2-7, reads EAGVTQFPSHSVIEKGQTVTLRCDPISGHDNLYWYRRVMGKEIKFLLHFVKESKQDESGMPNNRFLAERTGGTYSTLKVQPAELEDSGVYFCASSSRTILAGGPAHEQYFGPGTRLTVT.

The J gene is TRBJ2-7, the V gene TRBV18; D not resolved. The CDR3 covers 14 residues. The germline V gene encodes CDR1 KGHSH and CDR2 LQKENI. Trimming removed 3 bases at V and 3 bases at J, with 12 bases between. CDR3 in DNA: TGTGCCAGCTCACCCCTCCCTGAGAGCTACGAGCAGTACTTC. It specifies CASSPLPESYEQYF.

J is TRBJ2-7 and V is TRBV18; TRBD2 agrees at 9 bases. This CDR3 contains 14 residues. The germline CDR1 and CDR2 sequences are KGHSH and LQKENI. V shed 1 base, J shed 6 bases, and the junction held 4 bases outside the gene matches. The CDR3 DNA follows: TGTGCCAGCTCACCACTAGCGGGAGCTGGCGAGCAGTACTTC. It specifies CASSPLAGAGEQYF.

The rearrangement uses TRBV14 and TRBJ1-2, with TRBD1 as a possible D gene (5 bases). The CDR3 runs to 13 residues. Trimming pared 5 bases from V and 8 bases from J, leaving 15 bases between. Looked up from germline, CDR1 is SGHDN and CDR2 is FVKESK. CDR3 protein: CASSKEGLYGYTF. For the CDR3, the DNA is TGTGCCAGCAGCAAGGAGGGGCTATACGGCTACACCTTC.

The chain recombines TRBV7-9 with TRBJ1-5, with D possibly being TRBD1 (6 bases). V shed 3 bases and J shed 2 bases, with 8 bases lying between them. The germline CDR1 and CDR2 sequences are SEHNR and FQNEAQ (reference sequence). The CDR3 runs 14 residues. The CDR3 loop is CASSLGAGNQPQHF. The CDR3 DNA reads as TGTGCCAGCAGCTTGGGGGCGGGCAATCAGCCCCAGCATTTT. Full variable domain (remainder filled in from reference TRBV7-9 and TRBJ1-5): DTGVSQNPRHKITKRGQNVTFRCDPISEHNRLYWYRQTLGQGPEFLTYFQNEAQLEKSRLLSDRFSAERPKGSFSTLEIQRTEQGDSAMYLCASSLGAGNQPQHFGDGTRLSIL.

This rearrangement joins TRBV11-3 to TRBJ2-1, with D perhaps TRBD2 (6 bases). Per the germline V gene, CDR1 is SGHNT and CDR2 is YENEEA. This CDR3 has 14 amino acids. Between the trimmed V and J ends, which lost 2 bases and 4 bases, there was a span of 9 bases. In DNA form, the CDR3 reads TGTGCCAGCAGCTTACGCCGGGGGTACAATGAGCAGTTCTTC. Protein: CASSLRRGYNEQFF.

The CDR3 DNA is TGCGCCAGCAGCCAACGAAATCCGGGACTAGCCATCAATGAGCAGTTCTTC. Translating gives CASSQRNPGLAINEQFF. The chain has TRBV4-3 and TRBJ2-1, with 9 bases matching TRBD2. This CDR3 is 17 amino acids long. The V gene's germline CDR1 is LGHNA and CDR2 YSLEER. The J segment lost 6 bases and the V segment lost 2 bases, leaving 11 bases of the junction unmatched.

V is TRBV30 and J is TRBJ2-7; 8 nucleotides align to TRBD1. The V gene's germline CDR1 is GTSNPN and CDR2 SVGIG (reference sequence). The CDR3 runs 12 residues. Trimming cost V 2 bases and J 6 bases; bases outside gene matches: 3. Here the CDR3 reads CAWSPTGGEQYF. The DNA of the CDR3 is TGTGCCTGGAGTCCAACAGGGGGCGAGCAGTACTTC.

A few counts support this clone. The CDR3 spells CASSGSGRAYNEQFF. Written as DNA, the CDR3 is TGTGCCAGCAGTGGTAGCGGGAGGGCTTACAATGAGCAGTTCTTC. This rearrangement joins TRBV25-1 to TRBJ2-1, with 11 bases lining up with TRBD2. V shed 4 bases and J 4 bases; nucleotides not matched to a gene: 3. The CDR3 extends over 15 amino acids. Germline loops: CDR1 MGHDK, CDR2 SYGVNS.

The gene calls are TRBV7-2 and TRBJ1-1, with D tentatively TRBD1 (6 bases). Trimming removed 9 bases at V and 4 bases at J, with 15 bases between. Germline CDR1 SGHTA, CDR2 FQGNSA. The CDR3 consists of 13 residues. The CDR3 here is CASKQGRGTEAFF. The CDR3 DNA reads as TGTGCCAGTAAACAGGGAAGGGGCACTGAAGCTTTCTTT.

The chain combines TRBV4-1 with TRBJ2-3; 9 bases line up with TRBD1. CDR3 length equals 18 residues. Germline lookup yields CDR1 MGHRA and CDR2 YSYEKL. V lost 3 bases to trimming and J lost 2 bases; unmatched junction nucleotides: 12. The CDR3 sequence: CASSHHALGQGPTDTQYF. The CDR3 bases are TGCGCCAGCAGCCACCACGCCCTGGGACAGGGACCCACAGATACGCAGTATTTT.